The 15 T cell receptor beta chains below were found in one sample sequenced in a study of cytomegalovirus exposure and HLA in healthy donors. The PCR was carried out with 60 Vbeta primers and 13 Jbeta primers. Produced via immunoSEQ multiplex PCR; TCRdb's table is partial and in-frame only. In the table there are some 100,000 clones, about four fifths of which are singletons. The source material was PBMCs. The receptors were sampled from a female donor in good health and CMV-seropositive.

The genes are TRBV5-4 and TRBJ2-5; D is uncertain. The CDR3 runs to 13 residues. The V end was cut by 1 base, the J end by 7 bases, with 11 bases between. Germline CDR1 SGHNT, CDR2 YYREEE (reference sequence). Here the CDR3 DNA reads TGTGCCAGCAGCTTGACCCGTCAGGCGACCCAGTACTTC. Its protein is CASSLTRQATQYF. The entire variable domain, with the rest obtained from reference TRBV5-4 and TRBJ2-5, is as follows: ETGVTQSPTHLIKTRGQQVTLRCSSQSGHNTVSWYQQALGQGPQFIFQYYREEENGRGNFPPRFSGLQFPNYSSELNVNALELDDSALYLCASSLTRQATQYFGPGTRLLVL.

The CDR3 region has the DNA TGTGCCAGTAGTATAGGGGCTAGCGGGGGGGCGGATACGCAGTATTTT. Its translation: CASSIGASGGADTQYF. V usage is TRBV19 and J usage is TRBJ2-3, with 12 bases fitting TRBD2. The CDR3 totals 16 residues. Trimming at V came to 1 base and at J to 6 bases, leaving 5 bases not matched to a gene. CDR1 is LNHDA and CDR2 is SQIVND in the germline V gene (reference sequence).

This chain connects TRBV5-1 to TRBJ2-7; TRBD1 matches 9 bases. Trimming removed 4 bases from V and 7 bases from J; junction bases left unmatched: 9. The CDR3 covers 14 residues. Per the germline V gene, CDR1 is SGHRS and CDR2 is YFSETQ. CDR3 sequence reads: CASSPGTGKGEQYF. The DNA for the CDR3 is TGCGCCAGCAGCCCCGGGACAGGGAAAGGGGAGCAGTACTTC. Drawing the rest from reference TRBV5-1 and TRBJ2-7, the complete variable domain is KAGVTQTPRYLIKTRGQQVTLSCSPISGHRSVSWYQQTPGQGLQFLFEYFSETQRNKGNFPGRFSGRQFSNSRSEMNVSTLELGDSALYLCASSPGTGKGEQYFGPGTRLTVT.

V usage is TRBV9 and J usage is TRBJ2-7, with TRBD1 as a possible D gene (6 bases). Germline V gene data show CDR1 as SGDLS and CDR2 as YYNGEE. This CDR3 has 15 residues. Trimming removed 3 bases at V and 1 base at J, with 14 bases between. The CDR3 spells CASSASDRPSYEQYF. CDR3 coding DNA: TGTGCCAGCAGCGCTAGTGACAGGCCATCCTACGAGCAGTACTTC.

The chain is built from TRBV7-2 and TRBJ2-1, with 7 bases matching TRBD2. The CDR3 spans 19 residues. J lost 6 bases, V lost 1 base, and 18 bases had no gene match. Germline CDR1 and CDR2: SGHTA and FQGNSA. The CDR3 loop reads CASSLGRMWGGARINEQFF. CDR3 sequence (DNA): TGTGCCAGCAGCTTAGGTAGGATGTGGGGAGGGGCGCGTATCAATGAGCAGTTCTTC.

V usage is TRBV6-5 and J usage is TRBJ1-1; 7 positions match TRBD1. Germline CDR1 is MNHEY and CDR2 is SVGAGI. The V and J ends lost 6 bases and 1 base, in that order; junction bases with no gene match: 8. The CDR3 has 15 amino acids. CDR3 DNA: TGTGCCAGCAGACCACAGGGGAAGCGGAACACTGAAGCTTTCTTT. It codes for CASRPQGKRNTEAFF.

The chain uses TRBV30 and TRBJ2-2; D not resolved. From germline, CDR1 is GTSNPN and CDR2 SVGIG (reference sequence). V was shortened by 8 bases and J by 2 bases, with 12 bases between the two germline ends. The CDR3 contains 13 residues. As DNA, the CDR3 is TGTGCCGGCACGGAGCACAACACCGGGGAGCTGTTTTTT. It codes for CAGTEHNTGELFF.

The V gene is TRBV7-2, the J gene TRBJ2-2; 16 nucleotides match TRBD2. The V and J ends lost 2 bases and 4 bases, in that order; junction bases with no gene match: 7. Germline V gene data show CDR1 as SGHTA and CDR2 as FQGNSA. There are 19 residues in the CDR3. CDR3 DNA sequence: TGTGCCAGCAGCTTATGGGGGACTAGCGGGAGGGCGAGCACCGGGGAGCTGTTTTTT. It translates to CASSLWGTSGRASTGELFF. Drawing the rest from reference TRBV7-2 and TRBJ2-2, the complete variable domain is GAGVSQSPSNKVTEKGKDVELRCDPISGHTALYWYRQSLGQGLEFLIYFQGNSAPDKSGLPSDRFSAERTGGSVSTLTIQRTQQEDSAVYLCASSLWGTSGRASTGELFFGEGSRLTVL.

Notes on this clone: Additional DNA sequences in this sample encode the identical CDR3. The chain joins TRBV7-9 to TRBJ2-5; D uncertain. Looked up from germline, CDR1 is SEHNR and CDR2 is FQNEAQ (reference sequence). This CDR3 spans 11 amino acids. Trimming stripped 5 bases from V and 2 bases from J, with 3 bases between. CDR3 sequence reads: CASSPQETQYF. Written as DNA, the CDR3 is TGTGCCAGCAGCCCACAAGAGACCCAGTACTTC.

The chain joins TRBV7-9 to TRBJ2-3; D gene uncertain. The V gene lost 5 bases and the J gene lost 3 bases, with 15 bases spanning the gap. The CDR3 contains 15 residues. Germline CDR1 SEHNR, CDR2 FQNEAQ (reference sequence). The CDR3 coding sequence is TGTGCCAGCAGCCCCACTTCCCCAGGAACAGATACGCAGTATTTT. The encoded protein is CASSPTSPGTDTQYF.

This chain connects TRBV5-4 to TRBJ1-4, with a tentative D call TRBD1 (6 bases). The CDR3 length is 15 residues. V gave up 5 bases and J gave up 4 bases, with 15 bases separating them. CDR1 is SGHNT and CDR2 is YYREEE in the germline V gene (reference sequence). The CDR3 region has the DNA TGTGCCAGCAGGCCCGGGGGGGCGGGTAATGAAAAACTGTTTTTT. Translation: CASRPGGAGNEKLFF.

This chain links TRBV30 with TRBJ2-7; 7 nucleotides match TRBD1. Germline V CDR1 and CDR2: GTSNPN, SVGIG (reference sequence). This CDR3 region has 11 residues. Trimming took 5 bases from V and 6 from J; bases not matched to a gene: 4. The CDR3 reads CAWETGVEQYF. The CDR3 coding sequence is TGTGCCTGGGAAACAGGGGTCGAGCAGTACTTC.

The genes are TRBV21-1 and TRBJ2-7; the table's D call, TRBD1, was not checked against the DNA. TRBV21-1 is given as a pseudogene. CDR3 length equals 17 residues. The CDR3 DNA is TGTGCCAGCAGCATAACTGTAAAAAGGGGGCCCGACTACGAGCAGTACTTC. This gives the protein CASSITVKRGPDYEQYF.

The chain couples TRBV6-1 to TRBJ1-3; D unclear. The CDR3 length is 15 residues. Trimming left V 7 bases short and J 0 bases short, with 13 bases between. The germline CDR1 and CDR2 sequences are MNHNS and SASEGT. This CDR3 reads CASTAVRSSGNTIYF. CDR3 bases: TGTGCCAGCACTGCCGTGCGAAGCTCTGGAAACACCATATATTTT.

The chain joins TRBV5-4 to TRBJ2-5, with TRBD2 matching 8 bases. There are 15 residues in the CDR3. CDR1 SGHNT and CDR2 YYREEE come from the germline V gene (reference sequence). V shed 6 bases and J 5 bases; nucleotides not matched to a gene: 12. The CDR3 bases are TGTGCCAGCACCCTCGGTCCAGCGGGGGTTGAGACCCAGTACTTC. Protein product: CASTLGPAGVETQYF.